This T cell receptor beta chain was obtained from a study of T cell repertoires in ileal Crohn's disease. Study-level background: Patients had a median roughly 8-year disease duration, and about 36% were active smokers.

This clone has only a few counts. Its target is unknown. Sequenced by immunoSEQ multiplex PCR; TCRdb stores in-frame clones only, minus some. The sample records fewer than 8,000 clones, roughly three quarters being singletons. Study observations and caveats: High-frequency clones were more common in sorted CD8 than CD4 cells.

The source of this sequence is an adult with Crohn's disease. Sequenced material: ileal tissue.

The DNA for the CDR3 is TGCGCCAGCAGCTTTCAATCCGGTCCCGGTGAAAAACTGTTTTTT. This gives the protein CASSFQSGPGEKLFF. The chain links TRBV5-1 to TRBJ1-4; no reliable D call. This CDR3 is built from 15 residues. Germline lookup yields CDR1 SGHRS and CDR2 YFSETQ. The germline V and J ends were trimmed by 2 bases and 7 bases, with 15 bases remaining between them.